This entry lists 6 T cell receptor beta chains sequenced from one sample in a study of T cell responses to AZD1222 COVID-19 vaccine. Here immunoSEQ multiplex PCR was the method, and the copy in TCRdb shows in-frame clones only, minus some. The repertoire consists of 100,000 to 120,000 clones, with 81% occurring once and the leading ten covering 4% to 5%. The material was peripheral blood, obtained on day 0 of AZD1222 vaccination. The receptors here all came from an adult in good health.

The V call is TRBV4-3, the J call TRBJ2-7; D unresolved. V lost 0 bases, J lost 3 bases, and 6 bases lay in between. CDR1 and CDR2 from the germline V gene are LGHNA and YSLEER. The CDR3 has 13 residues. The CDR3 DNA is TGCGCCAGCAGCCAAGAAGGAGACTACGAGCAGTACTTC. It encodes CASSQEGDYEQYF.

V gene TRBV20-1 combines with J gene TRBJ1-1; D is uncertain. The CDR3 is made up of 10 amino acids. V dropped 3 bases and J dropped 11 bases, with 10 bases sitting between them. CDR1 is DFQATT, CDR2 SNEGSKA, per germline (reference sequence). The CDR3 loop reads CSAREGLAFF. CDR3 coding DNA: TGCAGTGCTAGGGAAGGATTGGCTTTCTTT.

The chain couples TRBV6-5 to TRBJ1-4, with a weak D call TRBD1 (5 bases). V dropped 8 bases and J dropped 7 bases, with 17 bases sitting between them. The germline V gene encodes CDR1 MNHEY and CDR2 SVGAGI. This CDR3 is 14 amino acids long. CDR3 protein: CASGRFGGAEKLFF. The CDR3 bases are TGTGCCAGCGGAAGGTTCGGAGGGGCTGAAAAACTGTTTTTT.

This clone was detected only once. The J gene is TRBJ2-5, the V gene TRBV9; no clear D gene. The CDR3 is made up of 13 amino acids. The V end lost 3 bases, the J end lost 5 bases, and 11 bases lay between the germline ends. CDR1 and CDR2 (germline): SGDLS, YYNGEE. The CDR3 sequence: CASSAHGKETQYF. CDR3 sequence (DNA): TGTGCCAGCAGCGCCCATGGAAAGGAGACCCAGTACTTC.

The sample holds one count of this clone. The rearrangement uses TRBV28 and TRBJ1-4, with D hard to call. Germline CDR1 is MDHEN and CDR2 is SYDVKM. This CDR3 has 15 residues. Trimming removed 6 bases at V and 2 bases at J, with 13 bases between. CDR3 sequence (DNA): TGTGCCAGCAGGTCCGGAGGGAGGACTAATGAAAAACTGTTTTTT. Protein sequence: CASRSGGRTNEKLFF.

This clone appeared once. The chain joins TRBV18 to TRBJ1-1, with 8 bases lining up with TRBD1. V was clipped by 2 bases and J by 8 bases; unmatched bases: 7. CDR3 length equals 14 residues. Per the germline V gene, CDR1 is KGHSH and CDR2 is LQKENI. CDR3 sequence: CASSPAPRTGEAFF. DNA for the CDR3: TGTGCCAGCTCACCAGCCCCCCGGACAGGGGAAGCTTTCTTT.